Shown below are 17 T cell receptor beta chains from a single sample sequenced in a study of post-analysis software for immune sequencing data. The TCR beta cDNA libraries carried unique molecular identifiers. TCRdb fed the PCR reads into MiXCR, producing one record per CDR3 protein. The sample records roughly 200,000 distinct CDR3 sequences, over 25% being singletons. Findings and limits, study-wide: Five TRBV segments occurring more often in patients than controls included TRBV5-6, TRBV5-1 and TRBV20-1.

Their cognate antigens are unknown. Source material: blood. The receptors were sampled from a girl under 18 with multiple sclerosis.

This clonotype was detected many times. This CDR3 reads CSATGTSGFTDTQYF. DNA for the CDR3: TGCAGTGCCACCGGGACTAGCGGGTTCACAGATACGCAGTATTTT. The rearrangement joins TRBV20-1 to TRBJ2-3, with 12 bases matching TRBD2. Germline CDR1 is DFQATT and CDR2 is SNEGSKA (reference sequence). V lost 6 bases to trimming and J lost 2 bases; unmatched junction nucleotides: 6. This CDR3 spans 15 amino acids.

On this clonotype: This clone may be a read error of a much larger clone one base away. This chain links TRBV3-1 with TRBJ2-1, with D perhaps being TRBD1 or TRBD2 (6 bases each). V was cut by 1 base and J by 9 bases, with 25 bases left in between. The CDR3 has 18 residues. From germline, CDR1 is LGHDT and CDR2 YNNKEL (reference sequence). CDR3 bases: TGTGCCAGCAGCCAAGTGGTGGTGAGAACAGGGAGGAAATTTGAGCAGTTCTTC. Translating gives CASSQVVVRTGRKFEQFF.

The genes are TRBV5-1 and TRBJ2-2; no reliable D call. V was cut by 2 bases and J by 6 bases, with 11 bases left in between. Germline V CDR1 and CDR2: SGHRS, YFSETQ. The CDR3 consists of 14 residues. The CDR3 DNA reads TGCGCCAGCAGCTTTGATTTGGGGTCCGGGGAGCTGTTTTTT. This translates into CASSFDLGSGELFF.

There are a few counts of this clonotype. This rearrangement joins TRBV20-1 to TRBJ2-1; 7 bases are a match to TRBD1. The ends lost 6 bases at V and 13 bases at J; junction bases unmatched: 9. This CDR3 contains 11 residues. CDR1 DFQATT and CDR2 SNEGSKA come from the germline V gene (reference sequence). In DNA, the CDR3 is TGCAGTGCCGAACCGGGACAGCTTCAGTTCTTC. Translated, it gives CSAEPGQLQFF.

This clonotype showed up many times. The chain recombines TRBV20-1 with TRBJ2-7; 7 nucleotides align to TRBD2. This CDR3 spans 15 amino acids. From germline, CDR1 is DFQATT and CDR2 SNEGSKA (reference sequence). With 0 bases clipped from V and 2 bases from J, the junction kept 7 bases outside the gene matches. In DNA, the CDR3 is TGCAGTGCTAGAGATTCGAGGGAGGGCACCTACGAGCAGTACTTC. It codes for CSARDSREGTYEQYF.

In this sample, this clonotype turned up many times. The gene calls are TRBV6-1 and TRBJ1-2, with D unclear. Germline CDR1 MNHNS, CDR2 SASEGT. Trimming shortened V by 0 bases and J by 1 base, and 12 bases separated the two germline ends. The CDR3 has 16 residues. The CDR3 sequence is CASSEAQTRSNYGYTF. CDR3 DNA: TGTGCCAGCAGTGAAGCGCAGACACGGAGTAACTATGGCTACACCTTC.

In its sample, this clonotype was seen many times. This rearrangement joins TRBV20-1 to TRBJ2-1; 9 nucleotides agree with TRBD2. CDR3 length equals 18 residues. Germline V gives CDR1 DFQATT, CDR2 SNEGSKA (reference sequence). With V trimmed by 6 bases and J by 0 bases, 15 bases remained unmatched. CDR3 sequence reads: CSASPGLAHQSSYNEQFF. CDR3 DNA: TGCAGTGCCTCTCCGGGACTAGCCCATCAAAGCTCCTACAATGAGCAGTTCTTC.

The CDR3 sequence is CASALGWENEKLFF. The DNA of the CDR3 is TGTGCCAGCGCCCTAGGGTGGGAGAATGAAAAACTGTTTTTT. The chain employs TRBV27 and TRBJ1-4; D remains ambiguous. Trimming took off 8 bases at V and 5 bases at J, with 15 bases between the two ends. Per germline, CDR1 MNHEY and CDR2 SMNVEV (reference sequence). This CDR3 region has 14 residues. The full variable domain, its missing parts supplied by reference TRBV27 and TRBJ1-4, is EAQVTQNPRYLITVTGKKLTVTCSQNMNHEYMSWYRQDPGLGLRQIYYSMNVEVTDKGDVPEGYKVSRKEKRNFPLILESPSPNQTSLYFCASALGWENEKLFFGSGTQLSVL.

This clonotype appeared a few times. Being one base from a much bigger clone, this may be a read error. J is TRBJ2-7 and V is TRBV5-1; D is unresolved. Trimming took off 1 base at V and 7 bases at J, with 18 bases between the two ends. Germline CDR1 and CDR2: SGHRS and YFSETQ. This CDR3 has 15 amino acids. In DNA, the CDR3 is TGCGCCAGCAGCTTGTCTCCAGCGTGGTTCAATGAGCAGTACTTC. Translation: CASSLSPAWFNEQYF. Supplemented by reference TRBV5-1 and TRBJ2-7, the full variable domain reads KAGVTQTPRYLIKTRGQQVTLSCSPISGHRSVSWYQQTPGQGLQFLFEYFSETQRNKGNFPGRFSGRQFSNSRSEMNVSTLELGDSALYLCASSLSPAWFNEQYFGPGTRLTVT.

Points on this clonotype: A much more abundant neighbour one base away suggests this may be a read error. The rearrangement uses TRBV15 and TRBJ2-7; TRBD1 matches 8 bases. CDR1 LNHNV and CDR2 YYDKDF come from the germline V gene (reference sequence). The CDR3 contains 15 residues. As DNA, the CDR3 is TGTGCCACCAGCAGACCCGGGACAGGCTCCCACGAGCAGTACTTC. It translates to CATSRPGTGSHEQYF.

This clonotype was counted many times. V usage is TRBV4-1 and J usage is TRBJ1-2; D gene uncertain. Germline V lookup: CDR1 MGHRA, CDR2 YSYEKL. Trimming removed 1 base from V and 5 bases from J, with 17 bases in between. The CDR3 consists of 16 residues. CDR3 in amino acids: CASSQGATGSGYGYTF. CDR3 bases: TGCGCCAGCAGCCAAGGGGCAACCGGGAGTGGGTATGGCTACACCTTC.

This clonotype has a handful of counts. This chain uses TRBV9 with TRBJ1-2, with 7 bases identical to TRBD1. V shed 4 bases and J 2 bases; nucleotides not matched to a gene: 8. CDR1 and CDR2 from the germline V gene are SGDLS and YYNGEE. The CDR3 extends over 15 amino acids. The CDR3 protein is CASSPIPQGNYGYTF. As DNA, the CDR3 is TGTGCCAGCAGCCCCATCCCACAGGGGAACTATGGCTACACCTTC.

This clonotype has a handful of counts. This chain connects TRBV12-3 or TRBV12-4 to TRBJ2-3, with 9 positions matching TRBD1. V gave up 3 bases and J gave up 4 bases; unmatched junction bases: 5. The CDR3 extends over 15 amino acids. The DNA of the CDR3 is TGTGCCAGCAGTTTTGGGACAGGGCGGTCAGATACGCAGTATTTT. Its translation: CASSFGTGRSDTQYF.

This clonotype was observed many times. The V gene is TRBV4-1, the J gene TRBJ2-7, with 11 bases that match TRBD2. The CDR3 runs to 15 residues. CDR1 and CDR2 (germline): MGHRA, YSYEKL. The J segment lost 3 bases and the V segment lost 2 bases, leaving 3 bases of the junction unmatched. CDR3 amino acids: CASSQPTSGNYEQYF. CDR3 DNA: TGCGCCAGCAGCCAACCGACTAGCGGGAACTACGAGCAGTACTTC.

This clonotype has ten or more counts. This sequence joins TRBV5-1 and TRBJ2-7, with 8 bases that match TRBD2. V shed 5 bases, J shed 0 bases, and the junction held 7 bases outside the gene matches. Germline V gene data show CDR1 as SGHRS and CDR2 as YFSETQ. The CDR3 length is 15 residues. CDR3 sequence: CASSSVAGGSYEQYF. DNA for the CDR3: TGCGCCAGCAGTTCTGTGGCGGGAGGCTCCTACGAGCAGTACTTC. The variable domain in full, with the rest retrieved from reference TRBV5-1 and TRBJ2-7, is KAGVTQTPRYLIKTRGQQVTLSCSPISGHRSVSWYQQTPGQGLQFLFEYFSETQRNKGNFPGRFSGRQFSNSRSEMNVSTLELGDSALYLCASSSVAGGSYEQYFGPGTRLTVT.

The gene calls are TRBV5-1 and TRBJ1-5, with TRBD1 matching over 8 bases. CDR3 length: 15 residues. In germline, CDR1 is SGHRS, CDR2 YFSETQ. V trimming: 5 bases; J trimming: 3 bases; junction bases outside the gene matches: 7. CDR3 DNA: TGCGCCAGCAGTCCAGGACAGGGACCCAATCAGCCCCAGCATTTT. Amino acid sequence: CASSPGQGPNQPQHF.

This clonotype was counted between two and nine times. The CDR3 DNA reads as TGTGCCAGCAGTCGACAGGGTACGGATAATTCACCCCTCCACTTT. Translation: CASSRQGTDNSPLHF. This rearrangement joins TRBV25-1 to TRBJ1-6, with 7 positions matching TRBD1. This CDR3 has 15 residues. Trimming at V came to 5 bases and at J to 5 bases, leaving 6 bases not matched to a gene. Germline values: CDR1 MGHDK, CDR2 SYGVNS.